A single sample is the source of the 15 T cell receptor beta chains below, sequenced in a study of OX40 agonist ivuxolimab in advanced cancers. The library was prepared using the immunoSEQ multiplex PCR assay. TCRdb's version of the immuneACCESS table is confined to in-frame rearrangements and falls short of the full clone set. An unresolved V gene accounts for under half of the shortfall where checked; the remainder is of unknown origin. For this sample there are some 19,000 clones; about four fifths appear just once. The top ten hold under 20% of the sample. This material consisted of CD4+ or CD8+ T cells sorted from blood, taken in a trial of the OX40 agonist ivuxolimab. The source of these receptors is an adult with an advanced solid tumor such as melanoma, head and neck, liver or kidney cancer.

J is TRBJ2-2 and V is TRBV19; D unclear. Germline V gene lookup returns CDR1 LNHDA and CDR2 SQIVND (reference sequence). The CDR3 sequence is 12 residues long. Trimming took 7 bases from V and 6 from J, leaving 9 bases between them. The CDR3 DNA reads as TGTGCCAGTAATAGTGGCGCCGGGGAGCTGTTTTTT. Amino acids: CASNSGAGELFF.

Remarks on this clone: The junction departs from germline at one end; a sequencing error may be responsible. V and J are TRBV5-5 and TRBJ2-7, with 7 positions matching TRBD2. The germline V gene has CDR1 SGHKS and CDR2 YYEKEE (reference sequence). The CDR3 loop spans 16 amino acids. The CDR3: CASSQDRGTTYYEQYF. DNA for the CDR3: TGCGCCAGCAGCCAAGATCGGGGGACTACCTACTACGAGCAGTACTTC. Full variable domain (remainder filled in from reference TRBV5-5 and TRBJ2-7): DAGVTQSPTHLIKTRGQQVTLRCSPISGHKSVSWYQQVLGQGPQFIFQYYEKEERGRGNFPDRFSARQFPNYSSELNVNALLLGDSALYLCASSQDRGTTYYEQYFGPGTRLTVT.

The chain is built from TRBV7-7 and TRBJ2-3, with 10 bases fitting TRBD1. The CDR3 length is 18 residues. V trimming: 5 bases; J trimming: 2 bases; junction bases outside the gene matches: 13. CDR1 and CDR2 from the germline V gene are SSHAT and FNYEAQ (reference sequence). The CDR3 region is CASSRYSAGTGDTDTQYF. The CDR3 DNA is TGTGCCAGCAGCCGTTACTCGGCCGGGACAGGGGACACAGATACGCAGTATTTT.

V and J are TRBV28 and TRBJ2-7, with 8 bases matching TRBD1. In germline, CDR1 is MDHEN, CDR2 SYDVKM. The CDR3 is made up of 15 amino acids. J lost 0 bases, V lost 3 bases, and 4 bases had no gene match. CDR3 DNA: TGTGCCAGCAGTTTTGTCGGGACAGGCTCCTACGAGCAGTACTTC. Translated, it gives CASSFVGTGSYEQYF.

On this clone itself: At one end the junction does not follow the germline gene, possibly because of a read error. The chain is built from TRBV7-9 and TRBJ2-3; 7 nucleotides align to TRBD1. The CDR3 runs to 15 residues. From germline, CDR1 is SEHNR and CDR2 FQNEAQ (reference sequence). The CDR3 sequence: CASSQRTGGTDTQYF. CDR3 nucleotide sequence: TGCGCCAGCAGCCAGAGGACAGGAGGCACAGATACGCAGTATTTT.

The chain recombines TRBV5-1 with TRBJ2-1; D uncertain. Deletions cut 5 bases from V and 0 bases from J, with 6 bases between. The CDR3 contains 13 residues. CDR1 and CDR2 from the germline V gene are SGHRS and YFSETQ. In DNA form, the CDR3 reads TGCGCCAGCAGATTGCGCTCCTACAATGAGCAGTTCTTC. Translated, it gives CASRLRSYNEQFF.

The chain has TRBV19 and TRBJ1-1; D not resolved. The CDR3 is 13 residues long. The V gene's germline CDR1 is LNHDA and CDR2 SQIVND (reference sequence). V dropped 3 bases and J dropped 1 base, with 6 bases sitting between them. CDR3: CASSIWQNTEAFF. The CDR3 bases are TGTGCCAGTAGTATTTGGCAGAACACTGAAGCTTTCTTT.

DNA for the CDR3: TGTGCCAGCAGCCAATGGACAGGGGCCTACGAGCAGTACTTC. Its protein product is CASSQWTGAYEQYF. J is TRBJ2-7 and V is TRBV4-2; 9 nucleotides align to TRBD1. This CDR3 has 14 amino acids. V gave up 2 bases and J gave up 2 bases; unmatched junction bases: 1. CDR1 is LGHNA, CDR2 YNFKEQ, per germline.

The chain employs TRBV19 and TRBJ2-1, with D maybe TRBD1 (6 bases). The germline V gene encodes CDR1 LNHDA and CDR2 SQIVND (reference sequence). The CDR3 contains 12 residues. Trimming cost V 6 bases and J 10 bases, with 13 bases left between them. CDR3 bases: TGTGCCAGTAGCCCACAGGGATGGGAGCAGTTCTTC. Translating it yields CASSPQGWEQFF.

CDR3 nucleotide sequence: TGCGCCAGCAGCCAAGATGGGACAGGGGACTCTAGCACAGATACGCAGTATTTT. Encoded protein: CASSQDGTGDSSTDTQYF. The V gene is TRBV4-3, the J gene TRBJ2-3; 10 nucleotides match TRBD1. V lost 0 bases, J lost 0 bases, and 6 bases stayed unmatched. The CDR3 has 18 amino acids. CDR1 is LGHNA and CDR2 is YSLEER in the germline V gene.

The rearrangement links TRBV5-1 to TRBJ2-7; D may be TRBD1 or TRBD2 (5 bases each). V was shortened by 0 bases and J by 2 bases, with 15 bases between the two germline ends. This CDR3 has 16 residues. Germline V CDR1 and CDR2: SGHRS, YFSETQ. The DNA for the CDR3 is TGCGCCAGCAGCTTGGGTTTGGGGGTGAATGCCTACGAGCAGTACTTC. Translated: CASSLGLGVNAYEQYF.

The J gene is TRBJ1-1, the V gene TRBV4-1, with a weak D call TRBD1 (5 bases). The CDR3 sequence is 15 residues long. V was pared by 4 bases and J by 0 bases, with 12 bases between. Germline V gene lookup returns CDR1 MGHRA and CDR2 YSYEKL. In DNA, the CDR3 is TGCGCCAGCAGCCTGGGGGGGTCTTTGAACACTGAAGCTTTCTTT. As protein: CASSLGGSLNTEAFF.

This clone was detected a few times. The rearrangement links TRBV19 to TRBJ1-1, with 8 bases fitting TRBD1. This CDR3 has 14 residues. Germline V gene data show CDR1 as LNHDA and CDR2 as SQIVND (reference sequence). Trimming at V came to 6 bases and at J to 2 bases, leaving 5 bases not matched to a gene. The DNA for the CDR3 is TGTGCCAGTAGCCTGACAGGGGAAAACACTGAAGCTTTCTTT. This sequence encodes CASSLTGENTEAFF.

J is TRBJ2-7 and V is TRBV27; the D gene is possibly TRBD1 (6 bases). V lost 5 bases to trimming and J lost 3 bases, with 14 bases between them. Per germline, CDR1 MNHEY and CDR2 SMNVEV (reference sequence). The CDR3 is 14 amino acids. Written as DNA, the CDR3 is TGTGCCAGCAGTACACAGGGTTCCAACTACGAGCAGTACTTC. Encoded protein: CASSTQGSNYEQYF.

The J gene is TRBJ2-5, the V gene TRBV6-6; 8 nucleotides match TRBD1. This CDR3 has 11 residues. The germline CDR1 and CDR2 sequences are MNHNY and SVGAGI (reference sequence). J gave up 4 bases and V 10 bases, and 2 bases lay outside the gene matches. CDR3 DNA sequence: TGTGCCAACGGACAGGGAGAGACCCAGTACTTC. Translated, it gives CANGQGETQYF.